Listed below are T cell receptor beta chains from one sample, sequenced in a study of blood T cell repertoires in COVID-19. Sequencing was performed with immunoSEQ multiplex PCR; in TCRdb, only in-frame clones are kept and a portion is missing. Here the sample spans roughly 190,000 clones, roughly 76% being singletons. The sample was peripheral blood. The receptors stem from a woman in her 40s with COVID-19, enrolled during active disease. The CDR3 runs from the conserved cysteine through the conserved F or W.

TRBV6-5	CASRVTGVNTEAFF
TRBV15	CATTLDRGLTEAFF
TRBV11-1	CASRPTGTGYYGYTF
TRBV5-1	CASSSSGHLTDTQYF
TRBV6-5	CASIRVERIGELFF
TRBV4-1	CASSQGPHQPQHF
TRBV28	CASSLPDFTGELFF
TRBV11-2	CASSVIAGGYNEQFF
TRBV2	CASQINRDGHTF
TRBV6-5	CASTHPTGLEAFF
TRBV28	CASSLGPGTLGYEQYF
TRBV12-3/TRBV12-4	CASSLYSQWAFF
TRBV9	CASSVGGSRYNEQFF